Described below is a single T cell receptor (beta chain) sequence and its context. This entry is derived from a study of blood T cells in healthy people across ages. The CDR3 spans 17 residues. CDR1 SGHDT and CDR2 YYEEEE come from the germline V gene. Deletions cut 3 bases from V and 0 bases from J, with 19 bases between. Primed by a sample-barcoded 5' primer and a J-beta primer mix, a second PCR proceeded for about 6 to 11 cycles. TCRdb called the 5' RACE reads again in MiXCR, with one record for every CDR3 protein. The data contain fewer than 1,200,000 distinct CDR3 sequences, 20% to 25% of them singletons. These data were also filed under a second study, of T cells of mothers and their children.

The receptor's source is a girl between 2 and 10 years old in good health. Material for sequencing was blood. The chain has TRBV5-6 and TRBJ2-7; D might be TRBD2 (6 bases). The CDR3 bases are TGTGCCAGCAGCTCCGGGCCGGGAGCCACCCTCTCCTACGAGCAGTACTTC. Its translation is CASSSGPGATLSYEQYF.